The 13 T cell receptor beta chains below all came from one sample that was sequenced in a study of CD4+ T cells in melanoma. Here immunoSEQ multiplex PCR was the method, and the copy in TCRdb shows in-frame clones only, minus some. In the table there are roughly 120,000 clones, around 93% of which are singletons. The source material was peripheral blood. These receptors all stem from a human donor with melanoma.

The genes are TRBV2 and TRBJ1-1; D is possibly TRBD1 (5 bases). The length of the CDR3 is 14 residues. Germline CDR1 SNHLY, CDR2 FYNNEI. Trimming stripped 4 bases from V and 5 bases from J, with 14 bases between. CDR3: CASSVSGGDTEAFF. The CDR3 nucleotides are TGTGCCAGCAGTGTTTCGGGGGGAGATACTGAAGCTTTCTTT.

V and J are TRBV7-2 and TRBJ2-7; 7 nucleotides agree with TRBD1. V lost 2 bases to trimming and J lost 4 bases; unmatched junction nucleotides: 5. The CDR3 loop spans 14 amino acids. Germline CDR1 is SGHTA and CDR2 is FQGNSA. CDR3 DNA: TGTGCCAGCAGCTTAACTGGGACAGTTTACGAGCAGTACTTC. Protein product: CASSLTGTVYEQYF.

The V gene is TRBV6-6, the J gene TRBJ1-5, with 10 bases aligning to TRBD1. The CDR3 consists of 15 residues. The V gene end was trimmed by 6 bases and the J gene end by 2 bases; junction bases not matched to a gene: 4. Germline V gene sequence: CDR1 MNHNY, CDR2 SVGAGI (reference sequence). The DNA for the CDR3 is TGTGCCAGCAGACCCGGGACAGGGGGCAATCAGCCCCAGCATTTT. It is translated as CASRPGTGGNQPQHF.

The chain links TRBV7-7 to TRBJ2-7, with TRBD2 as a possible D gene (5 bases). The CDR3 runs to 14 residues. Germline V gene data show CDR1 as SSHAT and CDR2 as FNYEAQ (reference sequence). V lost 5 bases to trimming and J lost 2 bases, with 13 bases between them. CDR3 loop: CASSEGLTPYEQYF. CDR3 in DNA: TGTGCCAGCAGCGAAGGACTGACCCCCTACGAGCAGTACTTC.

This rearrangement joins TRBV6-1 to TRBJ1-5; D may be TRBD1 (5 bases). Per germline, CDR1 MNHNS and CDR2 SASEGT. Trimming stripped 4 bases from V and 3 bases from J, with 7 bases between. The CDR3 is 13 amino acids. Here the CDR3 DNA reads TGTGCCAGCAGTGGACAGTACAATCAGCCCCAGCATTTT. Translating gives CASSGQYNQPQHF.

The chain is built from TRBV6-5 and TRBJ1-3; 7 bases line up with TRBD1. The length of the CDR3 is 15 residues. Germline trimming cut 5 bases from V and 1 base from J; bases unmatched to any gene: 5. Germline CDR1 is MNHEY and CDR2 is SVGAGI. CDR3 loop: CASSTWDSSGNTIYF. CDR3 DNA sequence: TGTGCCAGCAGTACCTGGGACAGTTCTGGAAACACCATATATTTT.

This sequence joins TRBV7-7 and TRBJ2-1, with unresolved D. There are 13 residues in the CDR3. V was clipped by 6 bases and J by 4 bases, with 10 bases between them. Germline loops: CDR1 SSHAT, CDR2 FNYEAQ (reference sequence). CDR3 loop: CASSFDLYNEQFF. The CDR3 DNA is TGTGCCAGCAGTTTCGACTTGTACAATGAGCAGTTCTTC.

The chain is built from TRBV27 and TRBJ1-1, with D possibly TRBD1 on 5 matching bases. V was shortened by 3 bases and J by 4 bases, with 9 bases between the two germline ends. Per germline, CDR1 MNHEY and CDR2 SMNVEV (reference sequence). The CDR3 is made up of 13 amino acids. CDR3 DNA sequence: TGTGCCAGCAGTTTTACAGGAGGCACTGAAGCTTTCTTT. Translated: CASSFTGGTEAFF.

The V gene is TRBV5-6, the J gene TRBJ2-6; D ambiguous. The CDR3 has 16 residues. Trimming took off 0 bases at V and 0 bases at J, with 7 bases between the two ends. Germline V CDR1 and CDR2: SGHDT, YYEEEE. CDR3 amino acids: CASSLDTSSGANVLTF. CDR3 sequence (DNA): TGTGCCAGCAGCTTGGACACAAGCTCTGGGGCCAACGTCCTGACTTTC.

The chain is built from TRBV6-5 and TRBJ2-7; D gene ambiguous. Trimming left V 2 bases short and J 3 bases short, with 11 bases between. CDR1 is MNHEY and CDR2 is SVGAGI in the germline V gene. The CDR3 has 14 residues. The CDR3 DNA reads TGTGCCAGCAGTTACGCGCCAGGTGACTACGAGCAGTACTTC. Translation: CASSYAPGDYEQYF.

This clone has only one observation. The rearrangement links TRBV4-3 to TRBJ1-6, with no clear D. CDR3 length: 14 amino acids. The V end lost 0 bases, the J end lost 7 bases, and 7 bases lay between the germline ends. Per germline, CDR1 LGHNA and CDR2 YSLEER. CDR3 amino acids: CASSQDWQNSPLHF. The CDR3 DNA sequence: TGCGCCAGCAGCCAAGATTGGCAAAATTCACCCCTCCACTTT.

The J gene is TRBJ2-3, the V gene TRBV6-5; D perhaps matches TRBD2 (5 bases). Germline CDR1 and CDR2: MNHEY and SVGAGI. The CDR3 runs 15 residues. V was clipped by 7 bases and J by 0 bases, with 14 bases between them. In nucleotides, the CDR3 is TGTGCCAGCAAGTCGGGGTCTCCGAGCACAGATACGCAGTATTTT. The encoded protein is CASKSGSPSTDTQYF.

The chain employs TRBV6-6 and TRBJ2-1, with 9 bases that match TRBD2. The CDR3 runs 15 residues. Trimming took 6 bases from V and 5 from J; bases not matched to a gene: 8. In germline, CDR1 is MNHNY, CDR2 SVGAGI (reference sequence). The DNA for the CDR3 is TGTGCCAGCAGGCCCACTAGCGGGCTACACAATGAGCAGTTCTTC. As protein: CASRPTSGLHNEQFF.